This T cell receptor beta chain is drawn from a study of T cells after yellow fever vaccination. Study summary: Fractions with few cells were prepared using SMART-Seq v4 Ultra Low Input.

Synthesis of TCR cDNA relied on 5'RACE template switching, which attached a universal primer site and UMIs. One entry per CDR3 protein results from TCRdb running MiXCR on the 5' RACE reads. The data contain more than 350,000 distinct CDR3 sequences, 11% of them singletons. This CDR3 contains 16 residues. CDR1 is SGHVS, CDR2 FQNEAQ, per germline. With V trimmed by 2 bases and J by 1 base, 3 bases remained unmatched. The sequence was collected from a man between 18 and 35 years old who received the YFV17D yellow fever vaccine. V and J are TRBV7-8 and TRBJ2-5; 11 bases match TRBD2. The sequencing used PBMCs, collected on the day of the first yellow fever vaccination. This chain's CDR3 is CASSLRTSGSQETQYF. CDR3 bases: TGTGCCAGCAGCTTACGGACTAGCGGGTCCCAAGAGACCCAGTACTTC.